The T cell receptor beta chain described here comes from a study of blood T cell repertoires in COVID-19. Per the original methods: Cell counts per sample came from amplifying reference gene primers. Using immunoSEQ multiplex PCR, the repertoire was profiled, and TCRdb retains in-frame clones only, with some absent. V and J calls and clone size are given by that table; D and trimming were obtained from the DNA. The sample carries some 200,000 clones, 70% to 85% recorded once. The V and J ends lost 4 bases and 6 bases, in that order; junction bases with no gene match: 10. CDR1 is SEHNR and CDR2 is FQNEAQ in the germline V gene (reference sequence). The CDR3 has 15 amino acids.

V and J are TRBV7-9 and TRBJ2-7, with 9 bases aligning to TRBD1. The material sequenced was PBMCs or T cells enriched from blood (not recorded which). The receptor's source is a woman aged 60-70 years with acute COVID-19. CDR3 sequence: CASSSYRGLPSEQYF. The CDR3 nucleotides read TGTGCCAGCAGCTCATACAGGGGGCTCCCCTCCGAGCAGTACTTC.